The 28 T cell receptor beta chains listed next were all sequenced from one sample in a study of cytomegalovirus exposure and HLA in healthy donors. The PCR was carried out with 60 Vbeta primers and 13 Jbeta primers. Produced via immunoSEQ multiplex PCR; TCRdb's table is partial and in-frame only. Among some 150,000 clones listed, approximately 80% were seen once. Sample: PBMCs. Receptors originate from a man aged 18-30 years in good health and CMV-seropositive.

The chain combines TRBV11-3 with TRBJ1-5; 9 bases agree with TRBD1. V shed 5 bases and J 6 bases; nucleotides not matched to a gene: 14. The germline CDR1 and CDR2 sequences are SGHNT and YENEEA. This CDR3 has 17 amino acids. CDR3 sequence reads: CASSPRQGEPPGQPQHF. The CDR3 DNA sequence: TGTGCCAGCAGCCCCCGACAGGGGGAACCGCCGGGTCAGCCCCAGCATTTT.

The chain carries TRBV7-9 and TRBJ1-3; D ambiguous. CDR1 SEHNR and CDR2 FQNEAQ come from the germline V gene (reference sequence). V lost 3 bases and J lost 0, with 12 bases in between. The CDR3 covers 16 residues. CDR3 sequence reads: CASSFASRTSGNTIYF. For the CDR3, the DNA is TGTGCCAGCAGCTTCGCTAGCAGAACCTCTGGAAACACCATATATTTT. The entire variable domain, with the rest obtained from reference TRBV7-9 and TRBJ1-3, is as follows: DTGVSQNPRHKITKRGQNVTFRCDPISEHNRLYWYRQTLGQGPEFLTYFQNEAQLEKSRLLSDRFSAERPKGSFSTLEIQRTEQGDSAMYLCASSFASRTSGNTIYFGEGSWLTVV.

CDR3 in amino acids: CASSFDIIREGYNSPLHF. CDR3 coding DNA: TGTGCCAGCAGCTTCGATATTATAAGGGAGGGCTATAATTCACCCCTCCACTTT. The rearrangement uses TRBV5-4 and TRBJ1-6, with unresolved D. CDR3 length: 18 residues. V dropped 2 bases and J dropped 3 bases, with 18 bases sitting between them. CDR1 SGHNT and CDR2 YYREEE come from the germline V gene (reference sequence).

CDR3 DNA: TGTGCCAGCAGCCCGGGACTAGCGGGGACCAAAAACATTCAGTACTTC. Its translation: CASSPGLAGTKNIQYF. The V call is TRBV7-6, the J call TRBJ2-4, with TRBD2 matching over 13 bases. Germline assignment: CDR1 SGHVS and CDR2 FNYEAQ. J lost 2 bases, V lost 5 bases, and 3 bases had no gene match. The CDR3 has 16 amino acids.

A single count supports this clone. V usage is TRBV7-8 and J usage is TRBJ2-4; D may be TRBD1 (6 bases). Trimming removed 2 bases from V and 7 bases from J, with 9 bases in between. The CDR3 totals 13 residues. CDR1 SGHVS and CDR2 FQNEAQ come from the germline V gene. The CDR3 loop reads CASSLFQGNIQYF. CDR3 in DNA: TGTGCCAGCAGCTTATTTCAGGGGAACATTCAGTACTTC.

This sequence joins TRBV13 and TRBJ1-2; 7 nucleotides match TRBD1. The CDR3 has 14 amino acids. From germline, CDR1 is PRHDT and CDR2 FYEKMQ (reference sequence). Trimming removed 5 bases from V and 5 bases from J; junction bases left unmatched: 8. The CDR3 DNA is TGTGCCAGCAGCCCTGGGACAGTAGTTTATGGCTACACCTTC. Translating gives CASSPGTVVYGYTF. Full variable domain (missing parts from reference TRBV13 and TRBJ1-2): AAGVIQSPRHLIKEKRETATLKCYPIPRHDTVYWYQQGPGQDPQFLISFYEKMQSDKGSIPDRFSAQQFSDYHSELNMSSLELGDSALYFCASSPGTVVYGYTFGSGTRLTVV.

The chain links TRBV2 to TRBJ2-1, with TRBD2 matching over 14 bases. Germline CDR1 and CDR2: SNHLY and FYNNEI. V lost 6 bases, J lost 7 bases, and 5 bases stayed unmatched. The CDR3 has 15 residues. CDR3 sequence (DNA): TGTGCCAGCAGGGGACTAGCGGGAGAATTGAATGAGCAGTTCTTC. Translated: CASRGLAGELNEQFF.

J is TRBJ2-7 and V is TRBV7-9; D may be TRBD2 (5 bases). The CDR3 runs to 12 residues. V was shortened by 4 bases and J by 3 bases, with 7 bases between the two germline ends. Germline-derived CDR1 and CDR2 are SEHNR and FQNEAQ (reference sequence). This chain's CDR3 is CASSSTSYEQYF. Here the CDR3 DNA reads TGTGCCAGCAGCTCTACTAGCTACGAGCAGTACTTC.

This chain uses TRBV7-9 with TRBJ2-7; 10 bases match TRBD1. The CDR3 contains 14 residues. Germline CDR1 is SEHNR and CDR2 is FQNEAQ (reference sequence). V shed 4 bases and J 3 bases; nucleotides not matched to a gene: 3. CDR3 nucleotides: TGTGCCAGCAGCTCGGGACAGGGGAACTACGAGCAGTACTTC. Its translation is CASSSGQGNYEQYF.

This chain joins TRBV5-1 and TRBJ2-3; TRBD2 aligns across 10 bases. The germline gives CDR1 SGHRS, CDR2 YFSETQ. The ends lost 0 bases at V and 3 bases at J; junction bases unmatched: 1. The CDR3 has 15 amino acids. The CDR3 nucleotides are TGCGCCAGCAGCTTGGCACTAGCGGGGACAGATACGCAGTATTTT. Amino acid sequence: CASSLALAGTDTQYF.

V usage is TRBV5-1 and J usage is TRBJ2-1; D possibly corresponds to TRBD1 (6 bases). Trimming cost V 0 bases and J 1 base, with 8 bases left between them. Germline loops: CDR1 SGHRS, CDR2 YFSETQ. The CDR3 spans 15 residues. CDR3 sequence: CASSLGQVSYNEQFF. Written as DNA, the CDR3 is TGCGCCAGCAGCTTGGGACAGGTGTCCTACAATGAGCAGTTCTTC.

The chain links TRBV20-1 to TRBJ2-5; D perhaps matches TRBD1 (6 bases). The J call may be mistaken, given a closer DNA end match to TRBJ2-7. CDR1 DFQATT and CDR2 SNEGSKA come from the germline V gene (reference sequence). This CDR3 has 11 amino acids. This chain's CDR3 is CSAGTKYEQYF. The CDR3 DNA is TGCAGTGCCGGGACAAAATACGAGCAGTACTTC.

The J gene is TRBJ2-5, the V gene TRBV27; the match to TRBD2 covers 7 bases. The CDR3 is made up of 14 amino acids. Trimming removed 8 bases from V and 5 bases from J; junction bases left unmatched: 11. The germline gives CDR1 MNHEY, CDR2 SMNVEV (reference sequence). CDR3 sequence: CASALLSGVETQYF. Written as DNA, the CDR3 is TGTGCCAGCGCTCTATTAAGCGGGGTGGAGACCCAGTACTTC.

This clone occurred a few times. The V gene is TRBV19, the J gene TRBJ1-5; 11 positions agree with TRBD1. With V trimmed by 5 bases and J by 6 bases, 12 bases remained unmatched. This CDR3 has 17 amino acids. The germline V gene has CDR1 LNHDA and CDR2 SQIVND (reference sequence). The CDR3: CASSDRTGGFSGQPQHF. The CDR3 DNA sequence: TGTGCCAGTAGTGACCGGACAGGGGGCTTTAGTGGTCAGCCCCAGCATTTT.

The CDR3 DNA follows: TGCGCCAGCAGCTGGCCAGGGGGACCTAATGAAAAACTGTTTTTT. Amino acid sequence: CASSWPGGPNEKLFF. V usage is TRBV5-1 and J usage is TRBJ1-4; 7 nucleotides agree with TRBD1. Germline V lookup: CDR1 SGHRS, CDR2 YFSETQ. V was pared by 3 bases and J by 3 bases, with 5 bases of the junction left unmatched. The length of the CDR3 is 15 residues.

The chain couples TRBV2 to TRBJ2-2; 11 positions agree with TRBD1. The V and J ends lost 6 bases and 4 bases, in that order; junction bases with no gene match: 1. Germline loops: CDR1 SNHLY, CDR2 FYNNEI. The CDR3 loop spans 14 amino acids. CDR3 protein: CASRGTGGTGELFF. The DNA of the CDR3 is TGTGCCAGCAGAGGGACAGGGGGCACCGGGGAGCTGTTTTTT.

This sequence joins TRBV4-1 and TRBJ1-5; D may be TRBD1 (6 bases). Germline CDR1 MGHRA, CDR2 YSYEKL. This CDR3 is built from 16 residues. Trimming removed 6 bases at V and 2 bases at J, with 17 bases between. This CDR3 reads CASSPYQGFGNQPQHF. The CDR3 coding sequence is TGCGCCAGCAGTCCCTACCAGGGGTTCGGCAATCAGCCCCAGCATTTT.

V usage is TRBV5-1 and J usage is TRBJ2-7, with unresolved D. V shed 0 bases and J shed 2 bases, with 9 bases lying between them. This CDR3 is 14 amino acids long. CDR1 and CDR2 (germline): SGHRS, YFSETQ. The CDR3 sequence is CASSLGGPTYEQYF. The CDR3 DNA is TGCGCCAGCAGCTTGGGAGGCCCCACCTACGAGCAGTACTTC.

The chain combines TRBV29-1 with TRBJ2-1, with a weak D call TRBD2 (6 bases). Trimming left V 6 bases short and J 0 bases short, with 12 bases between. In germline, CDR1 is SQVTM, CDR2 ANQGSEA. This CDR3 spans 14 amino acids. CDR3 protein: CSVIRGSSYNEQFF. CDR3 coding DNA: TGCAGCGTGATCCGGGGGAGCTCCTACAATGAGCAGTTCTTC.

This clone was counted a single time. This sequence joins TRBV15 and TRBJ1-1, with TRBD1 as a possible D gene (5 bases). Germline CDR1 LNHNV, CDR2 YYDKDF (reference sequence). V shed 1 base and J shed 2 bases, with 8 bases lying between them. The CDR3 is 14 residues long. CDR3 DNA sequence: TGTGCCACCAGCAGAGTAGGGGCCAACACTGAAGCTTTCTTT. Protein product: CATSRVGANTEAFF.

This chain connects TRBV6-4 to TRBJ2-2, with a possible D match to TRBD1 (6 bases). V lost 8 bases to trimming and J lost 0 bases, with 13 bases between them. The CDR3 runs 15 residues. Germline V gene lookup returns CDR1 MRHNA and CDR2 SNTAGT. The CDR3 loop reads CASAQGSSNTGELFF. DNA of the CDR3: TGTGCCAGCGCGCAGGGGTCATCGAACACCGGGGAGCTGTTTTTT.

This rearrangement joins TRBV7-9 to TRBJ1-5, with D unresolved. Germline CDR1 and CDR2: SEHNR and FQNEAQ (reference sequence). Trimming took off 1 base at V and 6 bases at J, with 10 bases between the two ends. CDR3 length equals 14 residues. CDR3 amino acids: CASSLGRRGQPQHF. In nucleotides, the CDR3 is TGTGCCAGCAGCTTAGGGAGGCGGGGTCAGCCCCAGCATTTT.

This clone occurred once. The V and J genes are TRBV23-1 and TRBJ1-4; 7 bases are shared with TRBD1. TRBV23-1 is reported as an ORF; its role is uncertain. The CDR3 runs to 13 residues. V lost 7 bases, J lost 7 bases, and 6 bases stayed unmatched. The CDR3, as DNA: TGCGCCAGCATTTGCGGGACAGTTGAAAAACTGTTTTTT. Translated: CASICGTVEKLFF.

The chain uses TRBV5-6 and TRBJ1-5, with 8 bases aligning to TRBD1. The CDR3 contains 15 residues. V shed 4 bases, J shed 7 bases, and the junction held 10 bases outside the gene matches. Germline values: CDR1 SGHDT, CDR2 YYEEEE. The CDR3 DNA sequence: TGTGCCAGCAGCCGCCGTCAGGGGGCAGGCCAGCCCCAGCATTTT. Its translation: CASSRRQGAGQPQHF.

The gene calls are TRBV29-1 and TRBJ1-1, with unresolved D. Germline V gene lookup returns CDR1 SQVTM and CDR2 ANQGSEA. The CDR3 is 13 amino acids. The V gene lost 7 bases and the J gene lost 1 base, with 13 bases spanning the gap. CDR3 loop: CSAQTGGNTEAFF. In DNA, the CDR3 is TGCAGCGCCCAGACGGGAGGGAACACTGAAGCTTTCTTT.

The chain combines TRBV6-1 with TRBJ1-5, with D maybe TRBD1 (5 bases). Germline V gene data show CDR1 as MNHNS and CDR2 as SASEGT. V lost 8 bases and J lost 6, with 11 bases in between. This CDR3 region has 12 residues. This chain's CDR3 is CASGREAQPQHF. CDR3 nucleotide sequence: TGTGCCAGCGGCAGGGAGGCTCAGCCCCAGCATTTT.

V and J are TRBV9 and TRBJ1-1, with D possibly matching TRBD1 (6 bases). V was trimmed by 3 bases and J by 1 base, leaving 7 bases between them. Per the germline V gene, CDR1 is SGDLS and CDR2 is YYNGEE. There are 13 residues in the CDR3. This chain's CDR3 is CASSEQGNTEAFF. The DNA of the CDR3 is TGTGCCAGCAGCGAACAGGGGAACACTGAAGCTTTCTTT.

This clone was recorded a few times. The chain uses TRBV27 and TRBJ1-5, with 8 nucleotides matching TRBD1. In germline, CDR1 is MNHEY, CDR2 SMNVEV (reference sequence). This CDR3 region has 16 residues. Trimming cost V 4 bases and J 6 bases; bases outside gene matches: 11. CDR3 in DNA: TGTGCCAGCAGTTCCCTCGGACAGGGAGGAGGTCAGCCCCAGCATTTT. This encodes CASSSLGQGGGQPQHF.